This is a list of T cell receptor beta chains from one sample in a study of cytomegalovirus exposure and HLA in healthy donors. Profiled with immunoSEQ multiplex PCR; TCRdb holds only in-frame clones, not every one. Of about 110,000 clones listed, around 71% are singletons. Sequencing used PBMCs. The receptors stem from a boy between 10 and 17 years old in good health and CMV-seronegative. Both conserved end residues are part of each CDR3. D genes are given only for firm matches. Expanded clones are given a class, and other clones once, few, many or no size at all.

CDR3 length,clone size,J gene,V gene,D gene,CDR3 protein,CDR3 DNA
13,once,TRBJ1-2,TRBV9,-,CASSVQYNYGYTF,TGTGCCAGCAGCGTCCAGTATAACTATGGCTACACCTTC
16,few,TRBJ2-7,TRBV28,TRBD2,CASSLLSGGGWHEQYF,TGTGCCAGCAGTTTATTATCGGGAGGTGGATGGCACGAGCAGTACTTC
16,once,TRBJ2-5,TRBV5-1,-,CASSLHALSGEETQYF,TGCGCCAGCAGTTTACACGCCCTAAGTGGAGAGGAGACCCAGTACTTC
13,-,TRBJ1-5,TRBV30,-,CAWSPGGKWPQHF,TGTGCCTGGAGCCCTGGGGGGAAATGGCCCCAGCATTTT
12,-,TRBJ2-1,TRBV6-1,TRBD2,CASTLAGVEQFF,TGTGCCAGCACTCTAGCGGGAGTTGAGCAGTTCTTC
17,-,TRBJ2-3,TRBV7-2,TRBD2,CASSLALGGVIPDTQYF,TGTGCCAGCAGCTTAGCCTTGGGGGGGGTGATCCCAGATACGCAGTATTTT
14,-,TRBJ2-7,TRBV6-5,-,CASSYGTGLYEQYF,TGTGCCAGCAGTTACGGTACGGGTTTGTACGAGCAGTACTTC
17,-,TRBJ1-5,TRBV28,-,CASSSPGTQLSNQPQHF,TGTGCCAGCAGTTCCCCCGGGACACAACTTAGCAATCAGCCCCAGCATTTT
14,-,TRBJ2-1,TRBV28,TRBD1,CATNEDRYHNEQFF,TGTGCCACCAACGAGGACAGGTACCACAATGAGCAGTTCTTC
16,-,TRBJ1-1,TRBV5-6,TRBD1,CASSLWDRVMNTEAFF,TGTGCCAGCAGCTTGTGGGACAGGGTGATGAACACTGAAGCTTTCTTT
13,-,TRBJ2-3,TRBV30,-,CAWDLLATDTQYF,TGTGCCTGGGACCTACTAGCCACAGATACGCAGTATTTT
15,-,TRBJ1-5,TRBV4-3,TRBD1,CASSLSGQGNQPQHF,TGCGCCAGCAGCCTTTCCGGACAGGGAAACCAGCCCCAGCATTTT
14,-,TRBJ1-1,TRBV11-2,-,CASSLAKMNTEAFF,TGTGCCAGCAGCTTAGCCAAAATGAACACTGAAGCTTTCTTT
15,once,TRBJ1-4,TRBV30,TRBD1,CAWSRRGRVWEKLFF,TGTGCCTGGAGCCGCAGGGGGCGGGTTTGGGAAAAACTGTTTTTT
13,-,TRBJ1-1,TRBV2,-,CASRSESNTEAFF,TGTGCCAGCAGAAGCGAGAGTAACACTGAAGCTTTCTTT
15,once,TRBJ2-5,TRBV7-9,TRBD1,CASSLRDRGSGTQYF,TGTGCCAGCAGCTTGCGGGACAGGGGTAGCGGGACCCAGTACTTC
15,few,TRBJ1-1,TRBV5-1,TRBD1,CASSPGQGRVTEAFF,TGCGCCAGCAGCCCCGGACAGGGGCGGGTTACTGAAGCTTTCTTT
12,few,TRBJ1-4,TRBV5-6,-,CASSLARGKLFF,TGTGCCAGCAGCTTGGCCAGGGGAAAACTGTTTTTT
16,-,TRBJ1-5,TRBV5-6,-,CASSLEGGAGNQPQHF,TGTGCCAGCAGCTTGGAAGGGGGGGCGGGCAATCAGCCCCAGCATTTT
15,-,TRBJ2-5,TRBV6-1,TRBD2,CASRVAGPPQETQYF,TGTGCCAGCAGGGTAGCGGGTCCCCCCCAAGAGACCCAGTACTTC
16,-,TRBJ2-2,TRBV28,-,CASTRPGTPTRGELFF,TGTGCCAGCACCCGTCCCGGGACTCCCACACGCGGGGAGCTGTTTTTT
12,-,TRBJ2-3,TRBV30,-,CAWSPPGYTQYF,TGTGCCTGGAGCCCACCGGGGTATACGCAGTATTTT
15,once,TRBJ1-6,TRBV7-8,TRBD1,CASSLTGTGNSPLHF,TGTGCCAGCAGCTTGACCGGGACAGGGAATTCACCCCTCCACTTT
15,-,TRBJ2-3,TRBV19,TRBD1,CASSPDRASTDTQYF,TGTGCCAGTAGTCCGGACAGGGCTAGCACAGATACGCAGTATTTT
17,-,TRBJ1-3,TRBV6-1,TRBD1,CASSELPGQGFGNTIYF,TGTGCCAGCAGTGAACTTCCCGGACAGGGTTTTGGAAACACCATATATTTT
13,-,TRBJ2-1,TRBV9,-,CASSVGPDYEQFF,TGTGCCAGCAGCGTAGGTCCCGACTATGAGCAGTTCTTC
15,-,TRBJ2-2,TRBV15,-,CATSREQVFSGELFF,TGTGCCACCAGCAGAGAACAGGTTTTTTCCGGGGAGCTGTTTTTT
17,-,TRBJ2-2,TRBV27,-,CASSKQGFGFIGGELFF,TGTGCCAGCAGCAAGCAGGGGTTCGGGTTCATTGGGGGGGAGCTGTTTTTT
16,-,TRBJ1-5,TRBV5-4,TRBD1,CASSHRDRGINQPQHF,TGTGCCAGCAGCCACCGGGACAGGGGGATCAATCAGCCCCAGCATTTT